This T cell receptor (beta chain) was obtained from a study of blood T cell repertoires in COVID-19 (TCRdb year 2020). In the study overall: The collaborator samples originated in the United States, Italy and Spain and spanned the acute and convalescent phases of COVID-19. Where HLA class I and class II types were available, the types were taken from metadata supplied by the sample provider, not from assay-based typing. Subjects who had been exposed to COVID-19, were actively infected with it, or had recovered from it provided the deeply sampled blood TCRbeta repertoires that made up the dataset. Samples were obtained from the ongoing ImmuneRACE study (first 160 participants) and from approximately 1,200 subjects provided by 6 global collaborators. The repertoires were released in a freely available public database intended as a resource for research on the immune response to SARS-CoV-2. The prospective study material was composed of cDNA or gDNA derived from T cells, B-cell-depleted T cells, or PBMCs. Sample metadata almost always included a de-identified subject ID, COVID-19 status, age in years and sex.

Turning to this clone: No cognate antigen has been identified for it. No qualities accompany the bases; no much larger clone lies one base away. Other DNA sequences of this sample code for an identical CDR3.

The research as a whole found: Clinical and demographic metadata were provided uncurated, with the amount varying by source and participant.

V is pared back by 3 bases and J by 0 bases, with 11 bases lying between the germline termini. Looking up the germline V gene (reference sequence) yields CDR1 LNHDA and CDR2 SQIVND. The CDR3 has 16 amino acids, counting the end cysteine and phenylalanine. The entry retains the CDR3 DNA only, 48 bases that are in frame from base 1. A second Seattle source provided samples from volunteer blood donors who had recovered from COVID-19. The collaborating institutions used their own protocols to collect whole blood in K2EDTA tubes. For TCRbeta analysis, collaborators shipped samples as frozen whole blood, isolated PBMCs, or DNA extracted from either of those sample types. The immunoSEQ Assay, a bias-controlled multiplex PCR, was used to amplify TCRbeta CDR3 regions from genomic DNA. The original pipeline was this. Within the assay, amplification of reference gene primers was used to estimate how many nucleated cells each sample contained. To quantify the absolute abundance of each unique TCRbeta CDR3 rearrangement, sequence reads were collapsed and filtered. For each sample, productive Simpson clonality was calculated as the square root of Simpson's diversity index across productive rearrangements. Imported from immuneACCESS, the table was reduced by TCRdb to in-frame sequences with V and J called. These copies leave out some clones; in studies compared against another copy, an unresolved V gene accounts for under half, and the cause of the remainder is not known. V, J and clone size were drawn from that table, and D and trimming were deduced from the DNA. The sample profile shows about 240,000 clones; about 90% of them were found once. Roughly 7.8% of the sample rests with the top ten.

The chain is encoded by TRBV19 joined to TRBJ2-2, with TRBD1 as a weak D call on 5 bases. Specimen: peripheral blood. The receptor comes from a man in his sixties who had recovered from COVID-19. The DNA reads TGTGCCAGTAGTATTTTAGGGGCCGCGAACACCGGGGAGCTGTTTTTT. This gives the protein CASSILGAANTGELFF.